A selection of T cell receptor beta chains follows, all from one sample in a study of blood T cell repertoires in COVID-19. Some clones are missing from TCRdb's copy, which holds only in-frame ones; the method was immunoSEQ multiplex PCR. Of under 150,000 clones detected, almost 90% appear once; the ten largest clones hold approximately 2.5%. Sample: peripheral blood. The receptors shown here come from a human donor in a cohort sampled during active COVID-19. Both conserved end residues are part of each CDR3. The D gene is left open where the match is weak. A row's size may be missing; if present it is once, few, many or a size class.

j_call v_call d_call clone_size cdr3_aa cdr3_nt
TRBJ1-2 TRBV2 TRBD1 few CASRAQGVDGYTF TGTGCCAGCAGGGCACAGGGGGTGGATGGCTACACCTTC
TRBJ2-5 TRBV4-2 NA NA CASSQRPGETQYF TGTGCCAGCAGCCAACGGCCAGGGGAGACCCAGTACTTC
TRBJ2-4 TRBV29-1 NA NA CSVEGAGGGIQYF TGCAGCGTTGAAGGGGCAGGGGGAGGCATTCAGTACTTC
TRBJ2-1 TRBV28 NA once CASSTPGGRKYNEQFF TGTGCCAGCAGTACCCCCGGAGGGCGAAAATACAATGAGCAGTTCTTC
TRBJ2-2 TRBV27 NA once CASSFLQGANTGELFF TGTGCCAGCAGTTTCTTACAGGGCGCGAACACCGGGGAGCTGTTTTTT
TRBJ1-3 TRBV28 NA once CASSEDSLGGNTIYF TGTGCCAGCAGTGAGGACAGCTTAGGAGGAAACACCATATATTTT
TRBJ2-1 TRBV3-1/TRBV3-2 TRBD2 NA CASSHSWVSRTSGFPYNEQFF TGTGCCAGCAGCCACAGCTGGGTATCAAGGACTAGCGGGTTCCCTTACAATGAGCAGTTCTTC
TRBJ1-5 TRBV2 NA NA CASNYRGSQPQHF TGTGCCAGCAACTACCGGGGAAGTCAGCCCCAGCATTTT
TRBJ2-1 TRBV7-3 TRBD2 NA CASSFLPGGYNEQFF TGTGCCAGCAGTTTCCTACCGGGGGGGTACAATGAGCAGTTCTTC
TRBJ1-1 TRBV5-1 TRBD1 NA CASSSPHRGNTEAFF TGCGCCAGCAGCTCACCACACAGGGGAAACACTGAAGCTTTCTTT